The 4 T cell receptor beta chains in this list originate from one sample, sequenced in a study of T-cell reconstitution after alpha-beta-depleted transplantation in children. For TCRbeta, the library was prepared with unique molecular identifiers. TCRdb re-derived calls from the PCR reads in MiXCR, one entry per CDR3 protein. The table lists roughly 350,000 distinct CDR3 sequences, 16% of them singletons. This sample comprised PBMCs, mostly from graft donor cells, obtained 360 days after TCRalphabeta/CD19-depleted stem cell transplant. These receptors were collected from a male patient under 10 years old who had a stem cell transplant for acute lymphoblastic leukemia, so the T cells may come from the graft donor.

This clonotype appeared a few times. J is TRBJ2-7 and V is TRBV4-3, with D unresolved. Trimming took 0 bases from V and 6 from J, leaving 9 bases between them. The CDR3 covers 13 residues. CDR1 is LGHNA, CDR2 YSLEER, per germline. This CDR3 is CASSQESGFEQYF. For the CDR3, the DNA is TGCGCCAGCAGCCAAGAGTCTGGGTTCGAGCAGTACTTC.

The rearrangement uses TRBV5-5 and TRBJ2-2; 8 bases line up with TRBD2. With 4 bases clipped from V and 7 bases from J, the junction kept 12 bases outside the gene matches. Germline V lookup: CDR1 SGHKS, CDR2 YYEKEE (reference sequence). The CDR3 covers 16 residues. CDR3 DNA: TGTGCCAGCAGCCCGCAACCGGGAGGGTGGTACGGGGAGCTGTTTTTT. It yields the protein CASSPQPGGWYGELFF.

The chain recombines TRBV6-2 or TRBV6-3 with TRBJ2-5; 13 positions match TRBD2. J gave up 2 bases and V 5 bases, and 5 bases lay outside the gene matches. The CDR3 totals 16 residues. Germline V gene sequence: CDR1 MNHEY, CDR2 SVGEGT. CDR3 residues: CASSRLAGGWQETQYF. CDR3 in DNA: TGTGCCAGCAGTAGACTAGCGGGAGGTTGGCAAGAGACCCAGTACTTC.

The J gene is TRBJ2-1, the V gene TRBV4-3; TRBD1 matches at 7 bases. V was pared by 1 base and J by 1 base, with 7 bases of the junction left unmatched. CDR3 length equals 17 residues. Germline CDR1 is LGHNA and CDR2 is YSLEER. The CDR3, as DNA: TGCGCCAGCAGCCAAGTGTTGACAGGGTCATCCTACAATGAGCAGTTCTTC. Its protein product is CASSQVLTGSSYNEQFF.